The rows below give T cell receptor beta chains drawn from one sample of a study of cytomegalovirus exposure and HLA in healthy donors. The assay was immunoSEQ multiplex PCR, and TCRdb's table has in-frame clones only and misses some. Among about 190,000 clones listed, 79% were seen once. Sequencing used PBMCs. These receptors originate from a young woman in good health and CMV-seronegative. CDR3s include the opening cysteine and the closing phenylalanine or tryptophan. The D gene is left open where the match is weak. Some rows mark clone size as missing; the rest say once, few, many or name a class of expanded clone.

D gene: NA; J gene: TRBJ2-3; clone size: NA; V gene: TRBV6-5; CDR3 DNA: TGTGCCAGCAGTTCTAGCGAGCGGGCCGATACGCAGTATTTT; CDR3 protein: CASSSSERADTQYF
D gene: NA; J gene: TRBJ2-7; clone size: NA; V gene: TRBV7-8; CDR3 DNA: TGTGCCAGCAGCCCCAAAGGGGGGGGATTCTCCTACGAGCAGTACTTC; CDR3 protein: CASSPKGGGFSYEQYF
D gene: TRBD1; J gene: TRBJ2-5; clone size: few; V gene: TRBV7-2; CDR3 DNA: TGTGCCAGCAGCCTCAAGGGACAGGGCGGGGAGACCCAGTACTTC; CDR3 protein: CASSLKGQGGETQYF
D gene: NA; J gene: TRBJ1-1; clone size: once; V gene: TRBV20-1; CDR3 DNA: TGCAGTGAGGGCAGGGTCTCTGAAGCTTTCTTT; CDR3 protein: CSEGRVSEAFF
D gene: TRBD1; J gene: TRBJ2-1; clone size: NA; V gene: TRBV5-1; CDR3 DNA: TGCGCCAGCAGCTTCGGACAGGGGCAGTTCTTC; CDR3 protein: CASSFGQGQFF
D gene: TRBD1; J gene: TRBJ1-2; clone size: NA; V gene: TRBV5-1; CDR3 DNA: TGCGCCAGCAGGGAGGGACAGTTCCCTTTCTATGGCTACACCTTC; CDR3 protein: CASREGQFPFYGYTF
D gene: NA; J gene: TRBJ2-7; clone size: NA; V gene: TRBV10-3; CDR3 DNA: TGTGCCACCGGAGACCGTCACGGCGGCGAGCAGTACTTC; CDR3 protein: CATGDRHGGEQYF
D gene: NA; J gene: TRBJ1-5; clone size: NA; V gene: TRBV5-8; CDR3 DNA: TGTGCCAGCAGCTTGGACAACCATCAGCCCCAGCATTTT; CDR3 protein: CASSLDNHQPQHF
D gene: NA; J gene: TRBJ1-2; clone size: few; V gene: TRBV2; CDR3 DNA: TGTGCCAGCAGCGGGGACACTTCGCGGGTTTACACCTTC; CDR3 protein: CASSGDTSRVYTF
D gene: TRBD2; J gene: TRBJ2-7; clone size: NA; V gene: TRBV27; CDR3 DNA: TGTGCCAGCGTGGGACTAGCGGGGAACGAGCAGTACTTC; CDR3 protein: CASVGLAGNEQYF
D gene: NA; J gene: TRBJ2-5; clone size: NA; V gene: TRBV7-2; CDR3 DNA: TGTGCCAGCAGCTCCCGGGTCGGGAGTGAGACCCAGTACTTC; CDR3 protein: CASSSRVGSETQYF
D gene: NA; J gene: TRBJ1-1; clone size: NA; V gene: TRBV7-2; CDR3 DNA: TGTGCCAGCAGGATACCGGGACTCCGAGCTTTCTTT; CDR3 protein: CASRIPGLRAFF
D gene: TRBD1; J gene: TRBJ1-1; clone size: NA; V gene: TRBV30; CDR3 DNA: TGTGCCTGGACGAGGAAAGGACAGGAGGGGGCTTTCTTT; CDR3 protein: CAWTRKGQEGAFF
D gene: TRBD1; J gene: TRBJ2-7; clone size: few; V gene: TRBV6-5; CDR3 DNA: TGTGCCAGCAGTACTTCCGGGACAGGGGGCGACGAGCAGTACTTC; CDR3 protein: CASSTSGTGGDEQYF